These 24 T cell receptor beta chains were all obtained from the same sample, sequenced in a study of regulatory T cells in long-lasting Graves disease. Researchers made TCR beta libraries by using iRepertoire HTBI primers and running Arm-PCR on CDR3 regions. TCRdb independently ran MiXCR on the multiplex PCR reads; one entry per CDR3 protein. The repertoire has hundreds of thousands of distinct CDR3 sequences, over 20% of them found once; the top ten carry approximately 15%. Regarding time point: persistent/refractory GD, antithyroid drugs over 5 years with positive TRAb. PBMC RNA served as the TCR library source. The starting material was peripheral blood mononuclear cells (PBMCs), obtained when the disease was refractory, from a patient treated with antithyroid drugs. Receptor source: a female donor with Graves disease.

This clonotype was seen a handful of times. The chain has TRBV18 and TRBJ1-1; D might be TRBD1 (6 bases). The CDR3 extends over 17 amino acids. Germline CDR1 reads KGHSH; CDR2 reads LQKENI. V lost 3 bases, J lost 4 bases, and 21 bases lay in between. CDR3 residues: CASSPAAPTGLGTEAFF. The CDR3 bases are TGTGCCAGCTCACCCGCTGCCCCCACAGGGTTGGGCACTGAAGCTTTCTTT.

This clonotype was counted at least ten times. The V call is TRBV2, the J call TRBJ1-1; D ambiguous. Trimming pared 4 bases from V and 10 bases from J, leaving 19 bases between. Germline CDR1 is SNHLY and CDR2 is FYNNEI. The length of the CDR3 is 14 residues. Here the CDR3 DNA reads TGTGCCAGCAGTGGATTATCAGGACCGGTCGCAGCTTTCTTT. Translating it yields CASSGLSGPVAAFF.

The CDR3 DNA reads TGTGCCAGCAGCGATCAATTTGGTGACGCAACCTACGAGCAGTACTTC. This encodes CASSDQFGDATYEQYF. The V gene is TRBV7-2, the J gene TRBJ2-7, with D uncertain. CDR1 and CDR2 (germline): SGHTA, FQGNSA. The V and J ends lost 5 bases and 2 bases respectively, with 19 bases between them. The CDR3 is made up of 16 amino acids. The variable domain in full, completed from reference TRBV7-2 and TRBJ2-7, reads GAGVSQSPSNKVTEKGKDVELRCDPISGHTALYWYRQSLGQGLEFLIYFQGNSAPDKSGLPSDRFSAERTGGSVSTLTIQRTQQEDSAVYLCASSDQFGDATYEQYFGPGTRLTVT.

The CDR3 nucleotides read TGTGCCTGGAGTGTAAGGATCCTTGGTTTTGACAGGTCTAACTATGGCTACACCTTC. It codes for CAWSVRILGFDRSNYGYTF. The chain links TRBV30 to TRBJ1-2; possible D gene TRBD1, 6 bases. The CDR3 consists of 19 residues. Germline CDR1 reads GTSNPN; CDR2 reads SVGIG (reference sequence). Trimming took off 0 bases at V and 0 bases at J, with 23 bases between the two ends.

This clonotype was observed a handful of times. V usage is TRBV6-5 and J usage is TRBJ2-7; D unresolved. The CDR3 has 13 amino acids. The V gene's germline CDR1 is MNHEY and CDR2 SVGAGI. Trimming cost V 0 bases and J 5 bases, with 8 bases left between them. Here the CDR3 reads CASSYSYRDEQYF. DNA of the CDR3: TGTGCCAGCAGTTACTCGTATCGGGACGAGCAGTACTTC.

Many counts were recorded for this clonotype. The chain joins TRBV12-3 or TRBV12-4 to TRBJ2-2; D gene uncertain. Between the trimmed V and J ends, which lost 2 bases and 1 base, there was a span of 5 bases. The CDR3 runs 14 residues. In nucleotides, the CDR3 is TGTGCCAGCAGTTTAATGGAGAACACCGGGGAGCTGTTTTTT. Amino acid sequence: CASSLMENTGELFF.

This clonotype showed up many times. The CDR3 region is CAWKVYGRVDETQYF. For the CDR3, the DNA is TGTGCCTGGAAAGTTTACGGGAGAGTCGATGAGACCCAGTACTTC. V usage is TRBV30 and J usage is TRBJ2-5, with a weak D call TRBD2 (6 bases). Trimming stripped 4 bases from V and 5 bases from J, with 20 bases between. CDR3 length equals 15 residues. Germline V gene sequence: CDR1 GTSNPN, CDR2 SVGIG (reference sequence).

This clonotype was seen many times. CDR3: CASSAQGASSYEQYF. In DNA form, the CDR3 reads TGTGCCAGCAGTGCGCAGGGGGCGAGCTCCTACGAGCAGTACTTC. The chain combines TRBV2 with TRBJ2-7; 8 bases map to TRBD1. Trimming took 4 bases from V and 0 from J; bases not matched to a gene: 5. Per the germline V gene, CDR1 is SNHLY and CDR2 is FYNNEI. The CDR3 consists of 15 residues.

This sequence joins TRBV12-3 or TRBV12-4 and TRBJ2-3; 10 nucleotides line up with TRBD2. The CDR3 sequence is 14 residues long. V shed 1 base, J shed 10 bases, and the junction held 5 bases outside the gene matches. This chain's CDR3 is CASSLESGRAAQYF. The CDR3 nucleotides are TGTGCCAGCAGTTTAGAGAGCGGGAGGGCCGCGCAGTATTTT.

This chain uses TRBV6-5 with TRBJ1-2; unclear D gene. The CDR3 is 13 residues long. V was cut by 0 bases and J by 5 bases, with 7 bases left in between. CDR1 and CDR2 (germline): MNHEY, SVGAGI. This CDR3 reads CASSYSLIYGYTF. CDR3 bases: TGTGCCAGCAGTTACTCTTTGATTTATGGCTACACCTTC.

This clonotype was seen repeatedly, ten times or more. This rearrangement joins TRBV27 to TRBJ2-7; the D gene is possibly TRBD2 (5 bases). Trimming left V 7 bases short and J 2 bases short, with 18 bases between. Germline CDR1 and CDR2: MNHEY and SMNVEV (reference sequence). This CDR3 contains 15 residues. CDR3 in DNA: TGTGCCAGCACCCGCCGGGAACCCCGTCCCTACGAGCAGTACTTC. It codes for CASTRREPRPYEQYF.

This clonotype was seen ten or more times. The V gene is TRBV20-1, the J gene TRBJ1-1; no definite D call. The CDR3 length is 14 residues. Trimming left V 6 bases short and J 11 bases short, with 25 bases between. The germline CDR1 and CDR2 sequences are DFQATT and SNEGSKA (reference sequence). The CDR3 protein is CSALPGWLALRAFF. Here the CDR3 DNA reads TGCAGTGCACTACCCGGGTGGCTCGCCTTAAGGGCTTTCTTT.

This clonotype came up a few times. With a much larger clone just one base away, this may be a read error. This sequence joins TRBV28 and TRBJ1-1; D is perhaps TRBD1 (5 bases). Germline CDR1 and CDR2: MDHEN and SYDVKM. Trimming removed 3 bases from V and 8 bases from J, with 13 bases in between. The CDR3 is 13 amino acids. This CDR3 reads CASSFRGPREAFF. The CDR3 region has the DNA TGTGCCAGCAGTTTTAGGGGCCCAAGGGAAGCTTTCTTT.

In DNA form, the CDR3 reads TGTGCCGCTGGCGGCAGGTCGAATCAGCCCCAGCATTTT. Translating it yields CAAGGRSNQPQHF. The chain couples TRBV19 to TRBJ1-5; D remains unclear. The CDR3 covers 13 residues. The germline V gene has CDR1 LNHDA and CDR2 SQIVND (reference sequence). V was pared by 11 bases and J by 4 bases, with 15 bases between.

This clonotype occurred a few times. V gene TRBV20-1 combines with J gene TRBJ1-5, with D possibly matching TRBD1 (5 bases). Trimming shortened V by 6 bases and J by 3 bases, and 12 bases separated the two germline ends. This CDR3 contains 13 residues. CDR1 and CDR2 from the germline V gene are DFQATT and SNEGSKA (reference sequence). The CDR3 sequence: CSAGGAVNQPQHF. CDR3 bases: TGCAGTGCAGGCGGGGCGGTCAATCAGCCCCAGCATTTT.

The CDR3 reads CASSQDPGLAAYEQYF. The CDR3 DNA reads TGTGCCAGCAGCCAAGATCCCGGACTAGCTGCCTACGAGCAGTACTTC. The chain links TRBV11-2 to TRBJ2-7, with 8 bases matching TRBD2. CDR3 length: 16 amino acids. J gave up 2 bases and V 5 bases, and 11 bases lay outside the gene matches. Germline loops: CDR1 SGHAT, CDR2 FQNNGV. Full variable domain (remainder filled in from reference TRBV11-2 and TRBJ2-7): EAGVAQSPRYKIIEKRQSVAFWCNPISGHATLYWYQQILGQGPKLLIQFQNNGVVDDSQLPKDRFSAERLKGVDSTLKIQPAKLEDSAVYLCASSQDPGLAAYEQYFGPGTRLTVT.

The V gene is TRBV9, the J gene TRBJ2-4; TRBD2 is a possible D gene (6 bases). The V end lost 0 bases, the J end lost 9 bases, and 19 bases lay between the germline ends. This CDR3 is 16 amino acids long. Germline values: CDR1 SGDLS, CDR2 YYNGEE. CDR3 amino acids: CASSVAPSRTEGIQYF. DNA of the CDR3: TGTGCCAGCAGCGTAGCCCCGAGCAGGACGGAGGGCATTCAGTACTTC.

The rearrangement links TRBV28 to TRBJ1-6, with a possible D match to TRBD1 (5 bases). The CDR3 runs to 15 residues. Germline V CDR1 and CDR2: MDHEN, SYDVKM. The ends were cut back, 10 bases at V and 1 base at J, with 14 bases in the middle. Written as DNA, the CDR3 is TGTGCCACCATGGCCCAGGGATCCTATAATTCACCCCTCCACTTT. This sequence encodes CATMAQGSYNSPLHF.

The chain couples TRBV7-9 to TRBJ2-3; no clear D gene. V shed 1 base and J shed 2 bases, with 7 bases lying between them. CDR1 SEHNR and CDR2 FQNEAQ come from the germline V gene (reference sequence). The CDR3 has 14 residues. The CDR3 reads CASSLGYSTDTQYF. The CDR3 bases are TGTGCCAGCAGCTTAGGATACTCCACAGATACGCAGTATTTT.

As for this clonotype: Compared with germline, one end of the junction differs, possibly owing to a read error. The chain employs TRBV27 and TRBJ2-7; the D call may be TRBD1 or TRBD2 (5 bases each). The CDR3 runs 13 residues. Germline-derived CDR1 and CDR2 are MNHEY and SMNVEV (reference sequence). This chain's CDR3 is CASGGDGAYERYF. The DNA for the CDR3 is TGTGCCAGCGGTGGGGACGGAGCCTACGAGCGGTACTTC.

This clonotype was counted between two and nine times. The CDR3 nucleotides read TGTGCCAGCAGCGCGGACGAGGGTGGCGTTGGGGATACGCAGTATTTT. It is translated as CASSADEGGVGDTQYF. The rearrangement uses TRBV9 and TRBJ2-3, with D perhaps TRBD2 (5 bases). V lost 3 bases and J 6 bases, leaving 20 bases between the germline ends. There are 16 residues in the CDR3. CDR1 SGDLS and CDR2 YYNGEE come from the germline V gene.

This rearrangement joins TRBV7-9 to TRBJ1-2; 9 bases line up with TRBD1. This CDR3 spans 14 amino acids. The J segment lost 6 bases and the V segment lost 1 base, leaving 3 bases of the junction unmatched. Germline loops: CDR1 SEHNR, CDR2 FQNEAQ (reference sequence). CDR3 sequence (DNA): TGTGCCAGCAGCTTAGTAGGGACAGGGCATGGCTACACCTTC. Residues: CASSLVGTGHGYTF. Complete variable domain (other parts from reference TRBV7-9 and TRBJ1-2): DTGVSQNPRHKITKRGQNVTFRCDPISEHNRLYWYRQTLGQGPEFLTYFQNEAQLEKSRLLSDRFSAERPKGSFSTLEIQRTEQGDSAMYLCASSLVGTGHGYTFGSGTRLTVV.

This clonotype was recorded at least ten times. This chain links TRBV6-5 with TRBJ2-7, with TRBD1 matching 11 bases. Germline CDR1 is MNHEY and CDR2 is SVGAGI. V lost 2 bases and J lost 3; bases outside the gene matches: 6. The CDR3 extends over 16 amino acids. CDR3 region: CASSYTRTGGIYEQYF. Written as DNA, the CDR3 is TGTGCCAGCAGTTACACCCGGACAGGGGGCATCTACGAGCAGTACTTC.

This clonotype was detected many times. V gene TRBV6-1 combines with J gene TRBJ2-7, with 7 bases that match TRBD1. CDR3 length: 14 amino acids. Losses at the gene ends were 4 bases for V and 5 bases for J; bases not matched to a gene: 8. Germline-derived CDR1 and CDR2 are MNHNS and SASEGT. CDR3 nucleotides: TGTGCCAGCAGTGCCCCAGACAGGGCCCACGAGCAGTACTTC. Translated: CASSAPDRAHEQYF.